The rows below give T cell receptor beta chains drawn from one sample of a study of T-cell memory formation after mild COVID-19. Each CDR3 protein gets one entry after TCRdb re-called the 5' RACE reads with MiXCR. Here the sample spans 550,000 to 600,000 distinct CDR3 sequences, about 20% being singletons. Sequencing was performed on PBMCs or a T cell subset sorted from them (not recorded which). These receptors all stem from an adult woman who had mild COVID-19 (a few samples of this study predate the infection). Cell type and time point are not known. Both conserved end residues are part of each CDR3. D genes are given only for firm matches. Not every row has a clone size; where given, it reads once, few, many or a size class.

cdr3_aa,cdr3_nt,d_call,v_call,clone_size,j_call
CATSENGQGGETQYF,TGTGCCACCAGTGAGAACGGACAGGGAGGTGAGACCCAGTACTTC,TRBD1,TRBV24-1,NA,TRBJ2-5
CASSSRGRPSYEQYF,TGTGCCAGCAGTTCACGCGGGAGGCCCTCCTACGAGCAGTACTTC,TRBD2,TRBV27,few,TRBJ2-7
CSASAGGGGSGTDTQYF,TGCAGTGCTAGTGCGGGGGGCGGAGGGTCAGGCACAGATACGCAGTATTTT,TRBD2,TRBV20-1,few,TRBJ2-3
CASRSGTVNTEAFF,TGCGCCAGCAGGTCCGGGACAGTGAACACTGAAGCTTTCTTT,TRBD1,TRBV5-1,NA,TRBJ1-1
CASTSPGGPLAKNIQYF,TGTGCCAGCACCTCCCCAGGCGGTCCTCTAGCCAAAAACATTCAGTACTTC,NA,TRBV6-4,NA,TRBJ2-4
CASTLRLSGELFF,TGTGCCAGCACTCTCCGGTTGTCCGGGGAGCTGTTTTTT,NA,TRBV12-3/TRBV12-4,few,TRBJ2-2
CASSYRRDTEAFF,TGTGCCAGCAGTTACAGGAGGGACACTGAAGCTTTCTTT,NA,TRBV6-6,NA,TRBJ1-1
CASRESKENEQFF,TGTGCCAGCAGGGAATCGAAGGAAAATGAGCAGTTCTTC,NA,TRBV12-3/TRBV12-4,NA,TRBJ2-1
CSARGPVGGPSTDTQYF,TGCAGTGCTAGAGGTCCCGTGGGGGGGCCTAGCACAGATACGCAGTATTTT,NA,TRBV20-1,few,TRBJ2-3
CASSPKTIVGTEAFF,TGTGCCAGCTCACCAAAGACAATAGTAGGGACTGAAGCTTTCTTT,NA,TRBV18,NA,TRBJ1-1
CASSLMDSGKETQYF,TGTGCCAGCAGTTTAATGGACTCGGGAAAAGAGACCCAGTACTTC,NA,TRBV28,few,TRBJ2-5
CASSYKGTSSYNEQFF,TGTGCCAGCAGTTATAAGGGGACTAGCTCCTACAATGAGCAGTTCTTC,TRBD2,TRBV6-5,NA,TRBJ2-1
CATSRGRGVAETQYF,TGTGCCACCAGCAGGGGCAGGGGAGTTGCAGAGACCCAGTACTTC,NA,TRBV15,NA,TRBJ2-5